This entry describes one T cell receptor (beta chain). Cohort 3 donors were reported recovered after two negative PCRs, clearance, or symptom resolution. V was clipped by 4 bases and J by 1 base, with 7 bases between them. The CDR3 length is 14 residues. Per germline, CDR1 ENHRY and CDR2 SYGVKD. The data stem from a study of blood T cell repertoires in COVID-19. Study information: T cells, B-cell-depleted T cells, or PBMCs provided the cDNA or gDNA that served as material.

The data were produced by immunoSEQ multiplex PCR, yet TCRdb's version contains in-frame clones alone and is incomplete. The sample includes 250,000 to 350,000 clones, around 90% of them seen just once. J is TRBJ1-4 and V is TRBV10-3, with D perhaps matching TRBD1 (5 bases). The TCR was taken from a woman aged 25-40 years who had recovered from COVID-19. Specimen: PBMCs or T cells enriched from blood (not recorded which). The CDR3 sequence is CAISVGGTNEKLFF. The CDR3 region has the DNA TGTGCCATCAGTGTGGGGGGAACTAATGAAAAACTGTTTTTT.